The entry below describes one T cell receptor (beta chain). This clone's antigen is unknown. No qualities accompany the bases; no much larger clone lies one base away. This entry belongs to a study of T cell changes during pregnancy in multiple sclerosis (dated by TCRdb to between 2019 and 2020). Looking at the study overall: In women with multiple sclerosis, the researchers looked at how the T cell repertoire shifted as pregnancy progressed.

From the cysteine up to the phenylalanine, the CDR3 has a length of 13 residues. The CDR3 DNA has 39 bases and is translated from base 1. Cut back by 10 bases and 8 bases, the V and J ends lie 18 bases apart. CDR1 is given as ENHRY and CDR2 as SYGVKD, both from the germline V gene. Libraries came from the immunoSEQ multiplex PCR assay. The clones in this table, taken by TCRdb from immuneACCESS, are in-frame only. Not every clone is retained; where verified, under half of the shortfall comes from an unresolved V gene, and the cause of the rest is unknown. The sample has about 49,000 clones on record, roughly 92% of them singletons. The ten biggest clones cover roughly 5% of the sample.

Recombination connected TRBV10-3 to TRBJ2-1; no D gene is confidently identified. The sequence derives from a female donor with multiple sclerosis, enrolled in a pregnancy study. This sample comprised CD8+ T cells from peripheral blood mononuclear cells, obtained before pregnancy. The nucleotides are TGTGCCACGGCGAGGAAGCCGATGGATGAGCAGTTCTTC. Its protein reads: CATARKPMDEQFF.